These T cell receptor beta chains were read from a single sample in a study of T-cell reconstitution after alpha-beta-depleted transplantation in children. TCRdb used MiXCR to reprocess the PCR reads, holding one entry per CDR3 protein. This sample has hundreds of thousands of distinct CDR3 sequences, with around 12% found just once. The sample in question was PBMCs, obtained before TCRalphabeta/CD19-depleted stem cell transplant. Receptors originate from a girl aged 2 to 9 with congenital amegakaryocytic thrombocytopenia, due to receive a stem cell transplant. CDR3s include the opening cysteine and the closing phenylalanine or tryptophan. A D gene is named only where the DNA matches it firmly. A row's size may be missing; if present it is once, few, many or a size class.

clone_size: many
j_call: TRBJ2-7
v_call: TRBV5-1
d_call: -
cdr3_aa: CASFRDGTYEQYF
cdr3_nt: TGCGCCAGCTTTCGGGACGGTACCTACGAGCAGTACTTC

clone_size: -
j_call: TRBJ2-7
v_call: TRBV20-1
d_call: TRBD2
cdr3_aa: CSAVNSGTTYEQYF
cdr3_nt: TGCAGTGCGGTGAATAGCGGGACTACCTACGAGCAGTACTTC

clone_size: many
j_call: TRBJ2-5
v_call: TRBV20-1
d_call: -
cdr3_aa: CSARDMETQYF
cdr3_nt: TGCAGTGCTAGAGATATGGAGACCCAGTACTTC

clone_size: few
j_call: TRBJ2-7
v_call: TRBV29-1
d_call: TRBD1
cdr3_aa: CSVEDGQGAYEQYF
cdr3_nt: TGCAGCGTTGAAGACGGACAGGGGGCCTACGAGCAGTACTTC

clone_size: many
j_call: TRBJ2-4
v_call: TRBV10-3
d_call: TRBD2
cdr3_aa: CAISESALTSGRAKNIQYF
cdr3_nt: TGTGCCATCAGTGAGTCGGCCTTGACTAGCGGGAGGGCCAAAAACATTCAGTACTTC

clone_size: -
j_call: TRBJ2-2
v_call: TRBV4-1
d_call: -
cdr3_aa: CASSPVGPGELFF
cdr3_nt: TGCGCCAGCAGCCCTGTGGGTCCCGGGGAGCTGTTTTTT

clone_size: -
j_call: TRBJ2-7
v_call: TRBV12-3/TRBV12-4
d_call: -
cdr3_aa: CASSLALRFEQYF
cdr3_nt: TGTGCCAGCAGTTTAGCGCTCAGATTCGAGCAGTACTTC

clone_size: many
j_call: TRBJ2-1
v_call: TRBV4-1
d_call: -
cdr3_aa: CASSQDSRGPYNEQFF
cdr3_nt: TGCGCCAGCAGCCAAGATTCTCGCGGGCCCTACAATGAGCAGTTCTTC

clone_size: many
j_call: TRBJ1-2
v_call: TRBV28
d_call: -
cdr3_aa: CASQTLTVSGGYTF
cdr3_nt: TGTGCCAGTCAAACTCTAACGGTCTCGGGTGGCTACACCTTC

clone_size: -
j_call: TRBJ1-1
v_call: TRBV5-1
d_call: -
cdr3_aa: CASSSVLMNTEAFF
cdr3_nt: TGCGCCAGCAGCTCCGTATTGATGAACACTGAAGCTTTCTTT

clone_size: many
j_call: TRBJ2-7
v_call: TRBV10-2
d_call: -
cdr3_aa: CASLGRPGAYEQYF
cdr3_nt: TGCGCCAGCCTGGGCCGACCGGGAGCCTACGAGCAGTACTTC

clone_size: many
j_call: TRBJ2-1
v_call: TRBV6-4
d_call: TRBD2
cdr3_aa: CASSEGTGGHEQFF
cdr3_nt: TGTGCCAGCAGTGAAGGAACGGGAGGGCATGAGCAGTTCTTC

clone_size: -
j_call: TRBJ2-5
v_call: TRBV29-1
d_call: -
cdr3_aa: CSVGWDSAGETQYF
cdr3_nt: TGCAGCGTTGGATGGGACAGCGCGGGGGAGACCCAGTACTTC

clone_size: few
j_call: TRBJ2-1
v_call: TRBV5-1
d_call: -
cdr3_aa: CASSFKSLADNEQFF
cdr3_nt: TGCGCCAGCAGCTTTAAGAGCCTAGCTGACAATGAGCAGTTCTTC

clone_size: few
j_call: TRBJ1-2
v_call: TRBV7-2
d_call: TRBD1
cdr3_aa: CASSLEAGQGYGYTF
cdr3_nt: TGTGCCAGCAGCTTAGAGGCAGGACAGGGCTATGGCTACACCTTC

clone_size: many
j_call: TRBJ2-1
v_call: TRBV20-1
d_call: TRBD2
cdr3_aa: CSVGRGLDEQFF
cdr3_nt: TGCAGTGTCGGGAGGGGCCTAGATGAGCAGTTCTTC

clone_size: many
j_call: TRBJ2-1
v_call: TRBV5-1
d_call: TRBD2
cdr3_aa: CASSSNLAGVVNEQFF
cdr3_nt: TGCGCCAGCAGCTCAAATCTAGCGGGAGTCGTCAATGAGCAGTTCTTC

clone_size: few
j_call: TRBJ2-7
v_call: TRBV5-1
d_call: -
cdr3_aa: CASSLDFVYEQYF
cdr3_nt: TGCGCCAGCAGCTTAGATTTCGTCTACGAGCAGTACTTC

clone_size: many
j_call: TRBJ1-2
v_call: TRBV27
d_call: TRBD1
cdr3_aa: CASSFLKGADPYGYTF
cdr3_nt: TGTGCCAGCAGTTTCTTAAAGGGGGCGGACCCCTATGGCTACACCTTC

clone_size: many
j_call: TRBJ2-3
v_call: TRBV5-1
d_call: -
cdr3_aa: CASSLFFPRGTDTQYF
cdr3_nt: TGCGCCAGCAGCTTGTTTTTCCCGCGGGGTACAGATACGCAGTATTTT

clone_size: -
j_call: TRBJ2-4
v_call: TRBV30
d_call: TRBD1
cdr3_aa: CAWSQGVNIQYF
cdr3_nt: TGTGCCTGGAGCCAGGGGGTGAACATTCAGTACTTC

clone_size: -
j_call: TRBJ1-4
v_call: TRBV5-1
d_call: -
cdr3_aa: CASSLVYGENFEKLFF
cdr3_nt: TGCGCCAGCAGCTTGGTGTACGGGGAAAATTTTGAAAAACTGTTTTTT

clone_size: -
j_call: TRBJ1-1
v_call: TRBV9
d_call: -
cdr3_aa: CASSVVTGPITEAFF
cdr3_nt: TGTGCCAGCAGCGTAGTAACTGGGCCGATCACTGAAGCTTTCTTT

clone_size: -
j_call: TRBJ1-5
v_call: TRBV27
d_call: -
cdr3_aa: CASREWGSNQPQHF
cdr3_nt: TGTGCCAGCAGAGAATGGGGAAGCAATCAGCCCCAGCATTTT

clone_size: -
j_call: TRBJ2-7
v_call: TRBV7-2
d_call: TRBD2
cdr3_aa: CASSLAPIMAGVDEQYF
cdr3_nt: TGTGCCAGCAGCTTAGCGCCTATTATGGCGGGAGTTGACGAGCAGTACTTC

clone_size: many
j_call: TRBJ2-3
v_call: TRBV5-1
d_call: TRBD1
cdr3_aa: CASSFEGTGGDTQYF
cdr3_nt: TGCGCCAGCAGCTTTGAGGGGACAGGGGGCGATACGCAGTATTTT

clone_size: few
j_call: TRBJ2-1
v_call: TRBV14
d_call: TRBD2
cdr3_aa: CASSPFRLAGGTYNEQFF
cdr3_nt: TGTGCCAGCAGCCCTTTCCGACTAGCGGGAGGCACGTACAATGAGCAGTTCTTC

clone_size: many
j_call: TRBJ2-1
v_call: TRBV7-8
d_call: -
cdr3_aa: CASSLEWAPYNEQFF
cdr3_nt: TGTGCCAGCAGCTTAGAATGGGCCCCCTACAATGAGCAGTTCTTC

clone_size: -
j_call: TRBJ2-3
v_call: TRBV2
d_call: TRBD1
cdr3_aa: CDRTGTGSTDTQYF
cdr3_nt: TGTGACAGGACCGGGACAGGGAGCACAGATACGCAGTATTTT

clone_size: few
j_call: TRBJ1-5
v_call: TRBV12-3/TRBV12-4
d_call: -
cdr3_aa: CASSPRRESNQPQHF
cdr3_nt: TGTGCCAGCAGCCCTAGGAGGGAAAGCAATCAGCCCCAGCATTTT

clone_size: -
j_call: TRBJ2-1
v_call: TRBV20-1
d_call: TRBD2
cdr3_aa: CSARDSLAGGPYNEQFF
cdr3_nt: TGCAGTGCTAGAGATTCTCTAGCGGGAGGGCCCTACAATGAGCAGTTCTTC

clone_size: many
j_call: TRBJ2-7
v_call: TRBV4-1
d_call: -
cdr3_aa: CASSLDLVAYEQYF
cdr3_nt: TGCGCCAGCAGCCTGGACCTGGTAGCCTACGAGCAGTACTTC

clone_size: many
j_call: TRBJ2-2
v_call: TRBV20-1
d_call: -
cdr3_aa: CSAPQGGSTGELFF
cdr3_nt: TGCAGTGCTCCCCAGGGGGGAAGCACCGGGGAGCTGTTTTTT

clone_size: few
j_call: TRBJ2-5
v_call: TRBV5-1
d_call: -
cdr3_aa: CASTRGQPQETQYF
cdr3_nt: TGCGCCAGCACGCGTGGACAGCCCCAAGAGACCCAGTACTTC

clone_size: few
j_call: TRBJ2-5
v_call: TRBV29-1
d_call: -
cdr3_aa: CSVEPSGQETQYF
cdr3_nt: TGCAGCGTTGAGCCCTCGGGACAAGAGACCCAGTACTTC

clone_size: many
j_call: TRBJ2-3
v_call: TRBV7-2
d_call: -
cdr3_aa: CASSPDGVYTDTQYF
cdr3_nt: TGTGCCAGCAGCCCGGACGGAGTTTACACAGATACGCAGTATTTT

clone_size: many
j_call: TRBJ2-7
v_call: TRBV29-1
d_call: -
cdr3_aa: CSVDSKGEGYEQYF
cdr3_nt: TGCAGCGTTGACTCGAAAGGGGAAGGCTACGAGCAGTACTTC

clone_size: few
j_call: TRBJ2-3
v_call: TRBV12-5
d_call: -
cdr3_aa: CASGLEALTDTQYF
cdr3_nt: TGTGCTAGTGGCCTGGAGGCCCTCACAGATACGCAGTATTTT

clone_size: many
j_call: TRBJ1-2
v_call: TRBV20-1
d_call: -
cdr3_aa: CSADPGTF
cdr3_nt: TGCAGTGCGGACCCGGGGACCTTC

clone_size: many
j_call: TRBJ2-7
v_call: TRBV5-1
d_call: -
cdr3_aa: CASSLVEGRQSYEQYF
cdr3_nt: TGCGCCAGCAGCTTGGTGGAGGGTCGACAGTCCTACGAGCAGTACTTC

clone_size: many
j_call: TRBJ1-3
v_call: TRBV29-1
d_call: -
cdr3_aa: CSVEVANRNTIYF
cdr3_nt: TGCAGCGTTGAAGTAGCTAACCGAAACACCATATATTTT

clone_size: few
j_call: TRBJ1-4
v_call: TRBV12-3/TRBV12-4
d_call: -
cdr3_aa: CASSSYDPGTVNEKLFF
cdr3_nt: TGTGCCAGCAGTTCTTACGATCCCGGGACGGTGAATGAAAAACTGTTTTTT

clone_size: many
j_call: TRBJ2-1
v_call: TRBV20-1
d_call: -
cdr3_aa: CSPIRALALFDEQFF
cdr3_nt: TGCAGTCCCATCCGGGCCCTAGCATTATTCGATGAGCAGTTCTTC

clone_size: few
j_call: TRBJ2-3
v_call: TRBV5-1
d_call: -
cdr3_aa: CASSWERDTQYF
cdr3_nt: TGCGCCAGCAGCTGGGAAAGAGATACGCAGTATTTT

clone_size: many
j_call: TRBJ2-1
v_call: TRBV20-1
d_call: -
cdr3_aa: CSASRVGAQFF
cdr3_nt: TGCAGTGCTAGTAGGGTCGGGGCCCAGTTCTTC

clone_size: many
j_call: TRBJ2-3
v_call: TRBV19
d_call: TRBD2
cdr3_aa: CASRLAGDIDTQYF
cdr3_nt: TGTGCCAGTCGACTAGCGGGAGATATAGATACGCAGTATTTT

clone_size: many
j_call: TRBJ1-5
v_call: TRBV5-1
d_call: -
cdr3_aa: CASSPWGIGGPYSNQPQHF
cdr3_nt: TGCGCCAGCAGCCCCTGGGGAATCGGGGGGCCTTATAGCAATCAGCCCCAGCATTTT

clone_size: few
j_call: TRBJ2-7
v_call: TRBV5-1
d_call: -
cdr3_aa: CASSLPQGGEQYF
cdr3_nt: TGCGCCAGCAGCTTGCCCCAGGGGGGCGAGCAGTACTTC

clone_size: many
j_call: TRBJ2-7
v_call: TRBV5-1
d_call: -
cdr3_aa: CASSGGSYEQYF
cdr3_nt: TGCGCCAGCAGCGGGGGCAGCTACGAGCAGTACTTC

clone_size: many
j_call: TRBJ1-1
v_call: TRBV20-1
d_call: -
cdr3_aa: CSARQQLTTTEAFF
cdr3_nt: TGCAGTGCTCGACAGCAACTCACGACCACTGAAGCTTTCTTT

clone_size: -
j_call: TRBJ2-7
v_call: TRBV30
d_call: -
cdr3_aa: CAWSAPPGSYEQYF
cdr3_nt: TGTGCCTGGAGCGCCCCCCCGGGCTCCTACGAGCAGTACTTC

clone_size: many
j_call: TRBJ1-1
v_call: TRBV20-1
d_call: TRBD1
cdr3_aa: CSARDLFGQGTEAFF
cdr3_nt: TGCAGTGCTAGAGATCTCTTCGGACAGGGAACTGAAGCTTTCTTT

clone_size: few
j_call: TRBJ2-5
v_call: TRBV12-3/TRBV12-4
d_call: TRBD2
cdr3_aa: CASSGTRRPETQYF
cdr3_nt: TGTGCCAGCAGCGGGACTAGAAGGCCGGAGACCCAGTACTTC

clone_size: many
j_call: TRBJ2-7
v_call: TRBV4-1
d_call: -
cdr3_aa: CASSQDRQGIYEQYF
cdr3_nt: TGCGCCAGCAGCCAAGATCGGCAGGGGATATACGAGCAGTACTTC

clone_size: -
j_call: TRBJ2-6
v_call: TRBV29-1
d_call: -
cdr3_aa: CSAGFSGANVLTF
cdr3_nt: TGCAGCGCTGGGTTCTCTGGGGCCAACGTCCTGACTTTC